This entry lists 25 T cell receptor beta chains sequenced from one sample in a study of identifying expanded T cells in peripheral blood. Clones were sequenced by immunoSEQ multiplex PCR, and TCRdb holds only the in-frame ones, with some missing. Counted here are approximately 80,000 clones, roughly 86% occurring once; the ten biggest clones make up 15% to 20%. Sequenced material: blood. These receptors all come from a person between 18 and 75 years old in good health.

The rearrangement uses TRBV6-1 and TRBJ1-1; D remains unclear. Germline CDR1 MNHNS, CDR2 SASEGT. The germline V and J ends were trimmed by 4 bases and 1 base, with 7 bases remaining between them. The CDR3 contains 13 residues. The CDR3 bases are TGTGCCAGCAGTGTCTCACAGAACACTGAAGCTTTCTTT. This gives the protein CASSVSQNTEAFF.

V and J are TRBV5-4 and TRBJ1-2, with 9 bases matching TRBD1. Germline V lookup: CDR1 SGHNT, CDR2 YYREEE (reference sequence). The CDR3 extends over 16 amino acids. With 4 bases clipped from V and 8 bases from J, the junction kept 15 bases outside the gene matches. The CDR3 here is CASSLGGGQGRRGYTF. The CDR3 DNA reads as TGTGCCAGCAGCCTTGGTGGGGGACAGGGCCGACGCGGCTACACCTTC.

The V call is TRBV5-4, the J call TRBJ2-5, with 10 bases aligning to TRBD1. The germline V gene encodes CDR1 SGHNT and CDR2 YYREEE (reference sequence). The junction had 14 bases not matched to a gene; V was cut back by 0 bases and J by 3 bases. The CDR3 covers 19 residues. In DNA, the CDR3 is TGTGCCAGCAGCTTGGGGGGGTGGAGCAGACAGGGGGCCGAAGAGACCCAGTACTTC. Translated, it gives CASSLGGWSRQGAEETQYF. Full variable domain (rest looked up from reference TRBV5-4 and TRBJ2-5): ETGVTQSPTHLIKTRGQQVTLRCSSQSGHNTVSWYQQALGQGPQFIFQYYREEENGRGNFPPRFSGLQFPNYSSELNVNALELDDSALYLCASSLGGWSRQGAEETQYFGPGTRLLVL.

The CDR3: CASSKRGAGGEYF. In DNA form, the CDR3 reads TGTGCCAGCAGCAAAAGGGGGGCAGGGGGCGAGTACTTC. This rearrangement joins TRBV21-1 to TRBJ2-7; the D call of TRBD1 is as the table states it, not checked on the DNA. TRBV21-1 is flagged as a pseudogene. The CDR3 is 13 amino acids.

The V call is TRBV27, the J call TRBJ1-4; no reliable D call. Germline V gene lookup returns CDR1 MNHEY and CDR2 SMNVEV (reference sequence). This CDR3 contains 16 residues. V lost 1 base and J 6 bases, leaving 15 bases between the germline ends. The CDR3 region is CASSLFLPQVDEKLFF. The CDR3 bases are TGTGCCAGCAGTTTATTCCTACCCCAAGTGGATGAAAAACTGTTTTTT.

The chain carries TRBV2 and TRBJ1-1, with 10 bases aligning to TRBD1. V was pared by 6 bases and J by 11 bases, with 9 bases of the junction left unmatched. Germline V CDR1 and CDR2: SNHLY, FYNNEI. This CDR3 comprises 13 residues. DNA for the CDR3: TGTGCCAGCAGCGACCAGACAGGGGGCGCCGCTTTCTTT. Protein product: CASSDQTGGAAFF.

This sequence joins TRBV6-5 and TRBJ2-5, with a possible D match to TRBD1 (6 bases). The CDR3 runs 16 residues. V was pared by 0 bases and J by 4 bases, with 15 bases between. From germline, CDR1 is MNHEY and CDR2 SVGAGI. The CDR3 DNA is TGTGCCAGCAGTTACTCGACAGGAAGGCCCCGAGAGACCCAGTACTTC. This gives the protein CASSYSTGRPRETQYF.

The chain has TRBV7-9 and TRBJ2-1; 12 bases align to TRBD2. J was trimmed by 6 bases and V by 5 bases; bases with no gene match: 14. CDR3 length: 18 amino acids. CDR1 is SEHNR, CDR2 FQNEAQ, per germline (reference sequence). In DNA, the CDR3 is TGTGCCAGCAGCCCTAGCAGCCTAGCGGGAGGGCCCGGCAATGAGCAGTTCTTC. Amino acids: CASSPSSLAGGPGNEQFF.

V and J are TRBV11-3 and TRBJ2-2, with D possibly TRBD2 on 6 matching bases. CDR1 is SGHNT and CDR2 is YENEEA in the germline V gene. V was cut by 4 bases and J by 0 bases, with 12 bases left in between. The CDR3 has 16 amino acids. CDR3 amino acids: CASSSRGGPNTGELFF. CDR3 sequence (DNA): TGTGCCAGCAGCTCCCGGGGAGGCCCGAACACCGGGGAGCTGTTTTTT.

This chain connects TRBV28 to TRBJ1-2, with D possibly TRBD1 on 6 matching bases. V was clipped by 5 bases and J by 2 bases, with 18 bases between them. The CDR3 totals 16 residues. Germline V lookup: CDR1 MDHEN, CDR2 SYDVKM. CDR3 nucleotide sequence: TGTGCCAGCAGTGCCCCTAACCCGGGACAAAACTATGGCTACACCTTC. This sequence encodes CASSAPNPGQNYGYTF.

CDR3 sequence reads: CASSIGQAARETQYF. CDR3 coding DNA: TGTGCCAGTAGTATAGGTCAGGCCGCCAGGGAGACCCAGTACTTC. The rearrangement uses TRBV19 and TRBJ2-5, with D uncertain. The CDR3 runs to 15 residues. V lost 1 base and J lost 5, with 14 bases in between. The germline V gene has CDR1 LNHDA and CDR2 SQIVND (reference sequence).

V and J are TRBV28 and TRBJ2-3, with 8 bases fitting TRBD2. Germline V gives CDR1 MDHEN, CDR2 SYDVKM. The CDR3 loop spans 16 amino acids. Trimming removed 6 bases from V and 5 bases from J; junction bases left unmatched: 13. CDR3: CASRFTSGLWGDTQYF. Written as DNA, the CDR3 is TGTGCCAGCAGATTTACTAGCGGCCTCTGGGGAGATACGCAGTATTTT.

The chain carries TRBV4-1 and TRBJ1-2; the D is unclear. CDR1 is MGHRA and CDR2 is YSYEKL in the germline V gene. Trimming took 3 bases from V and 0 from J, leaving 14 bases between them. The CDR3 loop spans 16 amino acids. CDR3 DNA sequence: TGCGCCAGCAGCCATGCTGGTAAGGCGCCTAACTATGGCTACACCTTC. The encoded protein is CASSHAGKAPNYGYTF.

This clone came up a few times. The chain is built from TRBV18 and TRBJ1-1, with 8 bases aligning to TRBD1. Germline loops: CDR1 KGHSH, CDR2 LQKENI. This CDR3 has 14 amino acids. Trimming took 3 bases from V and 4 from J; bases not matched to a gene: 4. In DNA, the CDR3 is TGTGCCAGCTCACCCTCGACAGGGGCCACTGAAGCTTTCTTT. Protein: CASSPSTGATEAFF.

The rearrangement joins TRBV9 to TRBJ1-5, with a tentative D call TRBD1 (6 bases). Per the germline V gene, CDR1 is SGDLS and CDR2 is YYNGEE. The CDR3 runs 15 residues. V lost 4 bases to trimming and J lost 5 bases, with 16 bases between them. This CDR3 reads CASSPGGGLDQPQHF. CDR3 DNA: TGTGCCAGCAGCCCCGGGGGGGGGCTGGATCAGCCCCAGCATTTT.

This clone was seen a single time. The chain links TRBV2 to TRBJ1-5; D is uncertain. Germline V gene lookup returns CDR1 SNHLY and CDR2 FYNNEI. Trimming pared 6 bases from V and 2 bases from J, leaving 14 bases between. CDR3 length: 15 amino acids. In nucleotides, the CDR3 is TGTGCCAGCAGGAACCCTGGAAGAGGCAATCAGCCCCAGCATTTT. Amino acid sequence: CASRNPGRGNQPQHF.

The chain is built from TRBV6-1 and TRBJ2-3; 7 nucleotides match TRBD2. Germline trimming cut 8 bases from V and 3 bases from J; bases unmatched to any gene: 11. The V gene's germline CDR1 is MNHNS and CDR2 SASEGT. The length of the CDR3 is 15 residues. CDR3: CASGAPGEGTDTQYF. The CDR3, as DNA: TGTGCCAGCGGAGCTCCGGGGGAGGGGACAGATACGCAGTATTTT.

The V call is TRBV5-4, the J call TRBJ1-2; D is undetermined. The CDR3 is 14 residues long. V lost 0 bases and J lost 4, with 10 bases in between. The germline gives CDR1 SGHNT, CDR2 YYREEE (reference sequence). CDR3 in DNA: TGTGCCAGCAGCTTGGAGACGGAGATCTATGGCTACACCTTC. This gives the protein CASSLETEIYGYTF.

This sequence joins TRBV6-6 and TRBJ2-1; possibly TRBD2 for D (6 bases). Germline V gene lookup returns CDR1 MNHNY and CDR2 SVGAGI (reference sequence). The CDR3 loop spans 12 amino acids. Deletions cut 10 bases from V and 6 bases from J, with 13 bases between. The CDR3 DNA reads TGTGCCATCGGGACTTTTATCAATGAGCAGTTCTTC. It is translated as CAIGTFINEQFF.

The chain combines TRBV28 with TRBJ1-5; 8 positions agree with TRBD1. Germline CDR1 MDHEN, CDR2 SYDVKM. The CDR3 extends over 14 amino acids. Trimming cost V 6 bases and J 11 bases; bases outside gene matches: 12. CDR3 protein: CASSRSQGAMAQHF. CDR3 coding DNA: TGTGCCAGCAGCAGATCCCAGGGGGCGATGGCCCAGCATTTT.

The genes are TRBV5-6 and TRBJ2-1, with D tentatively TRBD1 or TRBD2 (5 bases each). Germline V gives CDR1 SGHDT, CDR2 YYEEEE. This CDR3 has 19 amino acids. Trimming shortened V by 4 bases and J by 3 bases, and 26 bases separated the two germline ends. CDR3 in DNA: TGTGCCAGCAGCCCGGGGCTAGCCCCAAACCCAAGGATCTACAATGAGCAGTTCTTC. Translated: CASSPGLAPNPRIYNEQFF.

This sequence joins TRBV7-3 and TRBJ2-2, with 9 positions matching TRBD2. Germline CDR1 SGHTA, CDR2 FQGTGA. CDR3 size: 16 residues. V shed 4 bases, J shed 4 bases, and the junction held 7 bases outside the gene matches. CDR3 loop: CASSSRTSAVTGELFF. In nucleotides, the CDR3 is TGTGCCAGCAGCTCAAGGACTAGCGCAGTCACCGGGGAGCTGTTTTTT.

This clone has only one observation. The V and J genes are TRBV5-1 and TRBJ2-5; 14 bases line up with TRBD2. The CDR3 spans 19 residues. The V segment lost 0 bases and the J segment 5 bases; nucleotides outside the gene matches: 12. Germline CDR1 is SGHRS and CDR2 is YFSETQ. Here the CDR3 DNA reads TGCGCCAGCAGCTTGGTTCCAGGACTAGCGGGAGGAGATAGGGAGACCCAGTACTTC. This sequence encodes CASSLVPGLAGGDRETQYF.

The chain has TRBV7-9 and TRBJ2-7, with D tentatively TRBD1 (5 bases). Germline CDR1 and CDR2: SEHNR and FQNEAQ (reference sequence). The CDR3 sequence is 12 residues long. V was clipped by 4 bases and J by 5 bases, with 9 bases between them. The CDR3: CASSWQGNEQYF. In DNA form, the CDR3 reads TGTGCCAGCAGCTGGCAGGGCAACGAGCAGTACTTC.

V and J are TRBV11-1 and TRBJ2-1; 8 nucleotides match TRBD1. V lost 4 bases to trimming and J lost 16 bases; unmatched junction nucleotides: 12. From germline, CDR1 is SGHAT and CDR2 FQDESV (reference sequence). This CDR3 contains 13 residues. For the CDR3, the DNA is TGTGCCAGCAGCTCTCCGCAACAGGGGGAGTATTTCTTC. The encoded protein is CASSSPQQGEYFF.